This is a list of T cell receptor beta chains from one sample in a study of T cells in Graves' hyperthyroidism and ophthalmopathy. MiXCR was run by TCRdb on the multiplex PCR reads, yielding one entry per CDR3 protein. The table records hundreds of thousands of distinct CDR3 sequences, around a fifth of them present only once. The specimen sequenced was blood. All receptors derive from a woman between 65 and 79 years old with Graves' ophthalmopathy. Each CDR3 is given with its conserved first and last residue. Each record gives: clone size, V gene, D gene, J gene, CDR3 DNA, CDR3 protein. A D gene is named only where the DNA matches it firmly. Clone size is not always given. Where it is, it says once, few, many or a class for expanded clones.

clone size: many
V gene: TRBV12-3/TRBV12-4
D gene: -
J gene: TRBJ1-1
CDR3 DNA: TGTGCCAGCAGTCTCCCACCCGGGATGAACACTGAAGCTTTCTTT
CDR3 protein: CASSLPPGMNTEAFF

clone size: -
V gene: TRBV30
D gene: -
J gene: TRBJ2-7
CDR3 DNA: TGTGCCTGGATTATGTACTGCGACGAGCAGTACTTC
CDR3 protein: CAWIMYCDEQYF

clone size: once
V gene: TRBV6-4
D gene: -
J gene: TRBJ1-5
CDR3 DNA: TGTGCCAGCAGTGAGTCCCAGGGGCCGGGGCAGCCCCAGCATTTT
CDR3 protein: CASSESQGPGQPQHF

clone size: -
V gene: TRBV6-5
D gene: -
J gene: TRBJ1-1
CDR3 DNA: TGTGCCAGCAGTTATGCGGGTACTGAAGCTTTCTTT
CDR3 protein: CASSYAGTEAFF

clone size: few
V gene: TRBV6-1
D gene: TRBD1
J gene: TRBJ1-6
CDR3 DNA: TGTGCCAGCACCTCGGGACAGGTCTATAATTCACCCCTCCACTTT
CDR3 protein: CASTSGQVYNSPLHF

clone size: -
V gene: TRBV3-1
D gene: -
J gene: TRBJ1-1
CDR3 DNA: TGTGCCAGCAGCCAAGATGGGGTGACACTTACTGAAGCTTTCTTT
CDR3 protein: CASSQDGVTLTEAFF

clone size: many
V gene: TRBV19
D gene: -
J gene: TRBJ2-7
CDR3 DNA: TGTGCCAGTAACGCACTCGGGACTCCCTACGAGCAGTACTTC
CDR3 protein: CASNALGTPYEQYF

clone size: -
V gene: TRBV20-1
D gene: TRBD2
J gene: TRBJ2-1
CDR3 DNA: TGCAGTGCTAGACATAGCGGGATTCACAATGAGCAGTTCTTC
CDR3 protein: CSARHSGIHNEQFF

clone size: -
V gene: TRBV28
D gene: TRBD1
J gene: TRBJ2-7
CDR3 DNA: TGTGCCAGCAGCCCATATACCGGGACAGGGCCCTTAGAGCAGTACTTC
CDR3 protein: CASSPYTGTGPLEQYF

clone size: -
V gene: TRBV13
D gene: -
J gene: TRBJ1-2
CDR3 DNA: TGTGCCAGCGCGAAAAGTACTAACTATGGCTACACCTTC
CDR3 protein: CASAKSTNYGYTF

clone size: many
V gene: TRBV6-5
D gene: TRBD2
J gene: TRBJ2-5
CDR3 DNA: TGTGCCAGCAGTTACGGGACTAGTCGCGAGACCCAGTACTTC
CDR3 protein: CASSYGTSRETQYF

clone size: -
V gene: TRBV19
D gene: -
J gene: TRBJ1-1
CDR3 DNA: TGTGCCAGTAGTATTGTGGAGACGACGGGGACTGAAGCTTTCTTT
CDR3 protein: CASSIVETTGTEAFF

clone size: -
V gene: TRBV20-1
D gene: TRBD1
J gene: TRBJ1-6
CDR3 DNA: TGCAGTCTAAGACAGGGGGGTTCACCCCTCCACTTT
CDR3 protein: CSLRQGGSPLHF

clone size: -
V gene: TRBV7-6
D gene: TRBD1
J gene: TRBJ2-2
CDR3 DNA: TGTGCCAGCAGTTCCTCAGGGGGCACCACCGGGGAGCTGTTTTTT
CDR3 protein: CASSSSGGTTGELFF

clone size: few
V gene: TRBV10-1
D gene: -
J gene: TRBJ1-4
CDR3 DNA: TGCGCCAGCAGTACTCCGGGATCAAAACTGTTTTTT
CDR3 protein: CASSTPGSKLFF

clone size: few
V gene: TRBV6-5
D gene: -
J gene: TRBJ2-6
CDR3 DNA: TGTGCCAGCAGTTACTCGGAGGGAATCTCTGGGGCCAACGTCCTGACTTTC
CDR3 protein: CASSYSEGISGANVLTF

clone size: few
V gene: TRBV11-2
D gene: TRBD1
J gene: TRBJ1-2
CDR3 DNA: TGTGCCAGCAGCGAAGCCCACAGGGGGCTCTTTGGCTACACCTTC
CDR3 protein: CASSEAHRGLFGYTF

clone size: few
V gene: TRBV27
D gene: TRBD1
J gene: TRBJ1-1
CDR3 DNA: TGTGCCAGCAGTCCGGACAGGTTGCCGAACACTGAAGCTTTCTTT
CDR3 protein: CASSPDRLPNTEAFF

clone size: -
V gene: TRBV20-1
D gene: -
J gene: TRBJ2-3
CDR3 DNA: TGCAGTGCTCGGTCCTTGCAGGGGGGTTCAGATACGCAGTATTTT
CDR3 protein: CSARSLQGGSDTQYF

clone size: -
V gene: TRBV7-2
D gene: TRBD2
J gene: TRBJ2-1
CDR3 DNA: TGTGCCAGCAGCTTACATACCCGGGGGGGAGTGGGCGTTAATGAGCAGTTCTTC
CDR3 protein: CASSLHTRGGVGVNEQFF

clone size: many
V gene: TRBV6-2/TRBV6-3
D gene: -
J gene: TRBJ2-7
CDR3 DNA: TGTGCCAGCAGTTCCCTTTTGGGGCAGTACTTC
CDR3 protein: CASSSLLGQYF

clone size: many
V gene: TRBV7-2
D gene: -
J gene: TRBJ2-3
CDR3 DNA: TGTGCCAGCAGCTTATCGTGGGTTAGCACAGATACGCAGTATTTT
CDR3 protein: CASSLSWVSTDTQYF

clone size: -
V gene: TRBV12-3/TRBV12-4
D gene: -
J gene: TRBJ1-3
CDR3 DNA: TGTGCCAGCAATGGACGTCCCTCTGGAAACACCATATATTTT
CDR3 protein: CASNGRPSGNTIYF

clone size: -
V gene: TRBV3-1
D gene: TRBD2
J gene: TRBJ2-1
CDR3 DNA: TGTGCCAGCAGAGCGGGACTAGCTCCTTTCAATGAGCAGTTCTTC
CDR3 protein: CASRAGLAPFNEQFF

clone size: few
V gene: TRBV19
D gene: -
J gene: TRBJ2-7
CDR3 DNA: TGTGCCAGTAGTATGGGGCTGGTGGCCTACGAGCAGTACTTC
CDR3 protein: CASSMGLVAYEQYF

clone size: -
V gene: TRBV7-6
D gene: -
J gene: TRBJ2-2
CDR3 DNA: TGTGCCAGCAGCAAGACGGGATTGAACACCGGGGAGCTGTTTTTT
CDR3 protein: CASSKTGLNTGELFF

clone size: -
V gene: TRBV14
D gene: -
J gene: TRBJ1-1
CDR3 DNA: TGTGCCAGCAGCCAAGAGCAGGGGTTGACTGAAGCTTTCTTT
CDR3 protein: CASSQEQGLTEAFF

clone size: few
V gene: TRBV5-6
D gene: TRBD2
J gene: TRBJ2-7
CDR3 DNA: TGTGCCAGCAGCTTGGAGCTAGCGGGTCCCTACGAGCAGTACTTC
CDR3 protein: CASSLELAGPYEQYF

clone size: -
V gene: TRBV27
D gene: TRBD1
J gene: TRBJ2-1
CDR3 DNA: TGTGCCAGCAGTATAGGGACAGCTCCCAATGAGCAGTTCTTC
CDR3 protein: CASSIGTAPNEQFF

clone size: few
V gene: TRBV29-1
D gene: -
J gene: TRBJ2-2
CDR3 DNA: TGCACCTGCAGGGGGAACACCGGGGAGCTGTTTTTT
CDR3 protein: CTCRGNTGELFF

clone size: many
V gene: TRBV7-2
D gene: TRBD2
J gene: TRBJ2-2
CDR3 DNA: TGTGCCAGCAGCTTAGGACTAGCGGGAGTCAGGGAGCTGTTTTTT
CDR3 protein: CASSLGLAGVRELFF

clone size: many
V gene: TRBV2
D gene: -
J gene: TRBJ1-2
CDR3 DNA: TGTGCCAGCAGTTTACAGGGCTCGGGCTATGGCTACACCTTC
CDR3 protein: CASSLQGSGYGYTF

clone size: few
V gene: TRBV28
D gene: TRBD2
J gene: TRBJ2-5
CDR3 DNA: TGTGCCAGCAACTCTTTGGGACTAGCTGGGGAGACCCAGTACTTC
CDR3 protein: CASNSLGLAGETQYF

clone size: -
V gene: TRBV30
D gene: -
J gene: TRBJ1-2
CDR3 DNA: TGTGCCTGGAGTGTTAGCGGGGGGAACTATGGCTACACCTTC
CDR3 protein: CAWSVSGGNYGYTF

clone size: -
V gene: TRBV5-1
D gene: TRBD1
J gene: TRBJ2-7
CDR3 DNA: TGCGCCAGCAGCCCCAGGGACAGGGGGAACGAGCAGTACTTC
CDR3 protein: CASSPRDRGNEQYF

clone size: -
V gene: TRBV18
D gene: -
J gene: TRBJ2-7
CDR3 DNA: TGTGCCAGCTCACCAATCAGGGACGAGCAGTACTTC
CDR3 protein: CASSPIRDEQYF

clone size: few
V gene: TRBV20-1
D gene: -
J gene: TRBJ1-1
CDR3 DNA: TGCAGTGTAGTCGAGGCCCAGCCTATGAACACTGAAGCTTTCTTT
CDR3 protein: CSVVEAQPMNTEAFF

clone size: few
V gene: TRBV2
D gene: -
J gene: TRBJ2-1
CDR3 DNA: TGTGCCAGCAGCTTACACCGCGGGGAGCAGTTCTTC
CDR3 protein: CASSLHRGEQFF

clone size: -
V gene: TRBV6-1
D gene: -
J gene: TRBJ1-3
CDR3 DNA: TGTGCCAGCAACCGGGACTCAAACACCATATATTTT
CDR3 protein: CASNRDSNTIYF

clone size: -
V gene: TRBV20-1
D gene: TRBD2
J gene: TRBJ2-1
CDR3 DNA: TGCAGTGCTCCCAGCGGGAGGGCCTACAATGAGCAGTTCTTC
CDR3 protein: CSAPSGRAYNEQFF